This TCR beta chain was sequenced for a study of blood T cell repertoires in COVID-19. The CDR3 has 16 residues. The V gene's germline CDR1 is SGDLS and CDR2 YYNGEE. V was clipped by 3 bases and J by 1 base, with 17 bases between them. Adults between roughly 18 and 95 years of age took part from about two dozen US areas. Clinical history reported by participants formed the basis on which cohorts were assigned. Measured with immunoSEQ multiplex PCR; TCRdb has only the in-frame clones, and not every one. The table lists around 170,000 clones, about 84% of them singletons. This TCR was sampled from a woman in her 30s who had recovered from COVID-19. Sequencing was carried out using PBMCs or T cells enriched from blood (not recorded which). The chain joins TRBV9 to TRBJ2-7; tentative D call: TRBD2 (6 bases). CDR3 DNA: TGTGCCAGCAGCGGGGACCGGGACTCTGTATCCTACGAGCAGTACTTC. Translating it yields CASSGDRDSVSYEQYF.